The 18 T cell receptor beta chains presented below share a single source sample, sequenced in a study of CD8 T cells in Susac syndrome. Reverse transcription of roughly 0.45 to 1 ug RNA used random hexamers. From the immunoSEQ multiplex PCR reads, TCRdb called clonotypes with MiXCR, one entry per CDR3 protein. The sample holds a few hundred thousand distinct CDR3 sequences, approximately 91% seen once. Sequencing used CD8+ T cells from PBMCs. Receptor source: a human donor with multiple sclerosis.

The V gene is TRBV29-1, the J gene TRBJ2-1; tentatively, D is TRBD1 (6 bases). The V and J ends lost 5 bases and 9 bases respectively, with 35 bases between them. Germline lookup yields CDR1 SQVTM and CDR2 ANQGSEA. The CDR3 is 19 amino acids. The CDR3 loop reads CSVPSPNLQGRIYSSEQFF. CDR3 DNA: TGCAGCGTTCCGAGCCCAAACTTACAGGGTAGGATTTACTCAAGTGAGCAGTTCTTC.

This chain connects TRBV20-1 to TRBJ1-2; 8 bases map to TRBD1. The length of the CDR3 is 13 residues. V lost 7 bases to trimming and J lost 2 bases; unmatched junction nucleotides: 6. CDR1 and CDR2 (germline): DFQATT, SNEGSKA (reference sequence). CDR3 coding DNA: TGCAGTGTCGGGACAGGTTTCAACTATGGCTACACCTTC. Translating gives CSVGTGFNYGYTF.

The CDR3 spells CASSIRGTRIQYF. CDR3 sequence (DNA): TGTGCCAGCAGTATCCGGGGCACAAGGATTCAGTACTTC. V usage is TRBV28 and J usage is TRBJ2-4; D possibly matches TRBD1 or TRBD2 (5 bases each). The CDR3 loop spans 13 amino acids. Germline CDR1 reads MDHEN; CDR2 reads SYDVKM. V lost 5 bases, J lost 10 bases, and 15 bases lay in between.

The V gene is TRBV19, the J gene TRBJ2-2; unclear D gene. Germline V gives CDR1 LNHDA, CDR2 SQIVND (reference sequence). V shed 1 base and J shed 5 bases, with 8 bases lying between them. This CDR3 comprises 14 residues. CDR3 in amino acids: CASSIGIGTGELFF. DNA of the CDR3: TGTGCCAGTAGTATAGGGATAGGGACCGGGGAGCTGTTTTTT.

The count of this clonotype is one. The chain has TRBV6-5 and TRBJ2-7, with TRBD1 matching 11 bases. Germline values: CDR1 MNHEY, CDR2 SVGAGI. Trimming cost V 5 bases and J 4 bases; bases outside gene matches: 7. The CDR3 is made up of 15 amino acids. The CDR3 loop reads CASSPPGQGGYEQYF. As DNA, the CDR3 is TGTGCCAGCAGTCCACCGGGACAGGGGGGATACGAGCAGTACTTC.

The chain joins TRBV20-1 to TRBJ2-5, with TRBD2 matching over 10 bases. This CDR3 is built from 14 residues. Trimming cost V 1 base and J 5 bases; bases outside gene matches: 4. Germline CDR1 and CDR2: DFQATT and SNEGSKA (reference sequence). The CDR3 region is CSARGGTSEETQYF. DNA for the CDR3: TGCAGTGCTAGAGGCGGGACTAGCGAGGAGACCCAGTACTTC.

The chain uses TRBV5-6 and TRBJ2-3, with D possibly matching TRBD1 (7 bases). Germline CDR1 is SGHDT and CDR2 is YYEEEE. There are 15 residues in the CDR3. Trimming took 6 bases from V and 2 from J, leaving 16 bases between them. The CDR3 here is CASIAGQLYTDTQYF. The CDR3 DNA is TGTGCCAGCATTGCGGGACAGCTCTACACAGATACGCAGTATTTT.

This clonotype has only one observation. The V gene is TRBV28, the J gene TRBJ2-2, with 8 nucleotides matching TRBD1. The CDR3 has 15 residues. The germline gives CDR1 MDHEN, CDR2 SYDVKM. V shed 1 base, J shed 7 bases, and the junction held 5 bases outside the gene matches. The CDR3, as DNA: TGTGCCAGCAGTTTATACCCAGGGGGCGGCGGGGAGCTGTTTTTT. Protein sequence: CASSLYPGGGGELFF.

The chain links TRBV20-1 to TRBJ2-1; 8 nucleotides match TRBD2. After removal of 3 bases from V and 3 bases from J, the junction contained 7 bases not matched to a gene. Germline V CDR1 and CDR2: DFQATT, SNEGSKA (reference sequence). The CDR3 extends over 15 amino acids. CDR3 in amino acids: CSAREPGLVYNEQFF. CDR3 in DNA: TGCAGTGCTAGGGAACCGGGACTAGTCTACAATGAGCAGTTCTTC.

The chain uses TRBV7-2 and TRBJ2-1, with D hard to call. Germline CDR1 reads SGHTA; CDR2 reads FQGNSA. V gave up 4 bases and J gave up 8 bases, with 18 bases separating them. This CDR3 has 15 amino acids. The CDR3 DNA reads TGTGCCAGCAGCTCCCCCAACCAGCTGGTCTATGAGCAGTTCTTC. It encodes CASSSPNQLVYEQFF.

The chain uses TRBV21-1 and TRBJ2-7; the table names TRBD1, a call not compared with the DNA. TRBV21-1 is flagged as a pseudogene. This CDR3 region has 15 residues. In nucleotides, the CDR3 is TGTGCCAGCAGCAAAGAAGGGGGGAATACCTACGAGCAGTACTTC. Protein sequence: CASSKEGGNTYEQYF.

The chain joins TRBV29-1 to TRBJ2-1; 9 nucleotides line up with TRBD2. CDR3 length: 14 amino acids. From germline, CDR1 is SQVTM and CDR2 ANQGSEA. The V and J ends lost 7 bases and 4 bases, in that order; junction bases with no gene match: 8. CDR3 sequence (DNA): TGCAGCGGTAACCCGGGACTAGCTTACAATGAGCAGTTCTTC. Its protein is CSGNPGLAYNEQFF.

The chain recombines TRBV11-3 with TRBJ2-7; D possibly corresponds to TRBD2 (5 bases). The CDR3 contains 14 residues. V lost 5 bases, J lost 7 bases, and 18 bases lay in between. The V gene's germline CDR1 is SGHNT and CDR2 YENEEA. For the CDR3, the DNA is TGTGCCAGCAGCCCGCGGGCTAGCCCCGGAGAGCAGTACTTC. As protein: CASSPRASPGEQYF.

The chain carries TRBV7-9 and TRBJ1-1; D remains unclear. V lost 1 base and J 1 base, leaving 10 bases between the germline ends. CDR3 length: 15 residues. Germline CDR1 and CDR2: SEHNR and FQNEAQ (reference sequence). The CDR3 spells CASSLVSGQNTEAFF. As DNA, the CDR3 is TGTGCCAGCAGCTTAGTTTCCGGGCAGAACACTGAAGCTTTCTTT.

DNA of the CDR3: TGTGCCAGCAGCTACCTCACAGGCCTTGAAGCTTTCTTT. Translated: CASSYLTGLEAFF. The chain carries TRBV5-6 and TRBJ1-1; a possible D gene is TRBD1 (5 bases). Germline CDR1 SGHDT, CDR2 YYEEEE. This CDR3 is 13 amino acids long. Trimming took off 3 bases at V and 7 bases at J, with 13 bases between the two ends.

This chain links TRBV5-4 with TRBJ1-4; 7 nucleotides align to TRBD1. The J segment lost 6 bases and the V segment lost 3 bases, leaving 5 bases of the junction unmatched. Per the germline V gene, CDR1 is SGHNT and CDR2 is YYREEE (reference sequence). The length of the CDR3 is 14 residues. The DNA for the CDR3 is TGTGCCAGCAGCTCCGGGACAGACGATGAAAAACTGTTTTTT. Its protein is CASSSGTDDEKLFF. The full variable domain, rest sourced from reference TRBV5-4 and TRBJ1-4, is ETGVTQSPTHLIKTRGQQVTLRCSSQSGHNTVSWYQQALGQGPQFIFQYYREEENGRGNFPPRFSGLQFPNYSSELNVNALELDDSALYLCASSSGTDDEKLFFGSGTQLSVL.

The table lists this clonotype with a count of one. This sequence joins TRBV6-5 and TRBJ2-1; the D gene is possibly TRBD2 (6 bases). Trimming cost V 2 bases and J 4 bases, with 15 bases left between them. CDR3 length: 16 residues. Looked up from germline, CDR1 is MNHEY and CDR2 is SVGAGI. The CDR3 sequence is CASSYGGTDPYNEQFF. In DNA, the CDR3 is TGTGCCAGCAGTTACGGAGGGACTGACCCTTACAATGAGCAGTTCTTC.

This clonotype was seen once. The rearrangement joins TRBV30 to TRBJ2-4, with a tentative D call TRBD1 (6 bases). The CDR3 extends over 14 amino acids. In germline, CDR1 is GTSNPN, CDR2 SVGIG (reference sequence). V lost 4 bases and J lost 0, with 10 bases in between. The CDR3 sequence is CAWTGVPAKNIQYF. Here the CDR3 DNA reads TGTGCCTGGACAGGGGTTCCAGCCAAAAACATTCAGTACTTC. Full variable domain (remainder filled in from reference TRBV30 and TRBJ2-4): SQTIHQWPATLVQPVGSPLSLECTVEGTSNPNLYWYRQAAGRGLQLLFYSVGIGQISSEVPQNLSASRPQDRQFILSSKKLLLSDSGFYLCAWTGVPAKNIQYFGAGTRLSVL.